One and the same sample provided the 4 T cell receptor beta chains below, sequenced in a study of blood T cell repertoires in COVID-19. Measured with immunoSEQ multiplex PCR; TCRdb has only the in-frame clones, and not every one. The sample has 130,000 or so clones, around 83% seen once. Sequencing was done on a sample of peripheral blood. These receptors were obtained from a human donor in a cohort sampled during active COVID-19.

V usage is TRBV4-3 and J usage is TRBJ2-2; D is unresolved. This CDR3 has 14 residues. The V end lost 0 bases, the J end lost 4 bases, and 6 bases lay between the germline ends. Per the germline V gene, CDR1 is LGHNA and CDR2 is YSLEER. The CDR3 reads CASSQEESTGELFF. CDR3 coding DNA: TGCGCCAGCAGCCAAGAAGAGAGCACCGGGGAGCTGTTTTTT.

This clone was seen a handful of times. The V call is TRBV25-1, the J call TRBJ1-1; D is unresolved. Germline lookup yields CDR1 MGHDK and CDR2 SYGVNS. The CDR3 has 12 residues. V was clipped by 4 bases and J by 6 bases, with 9 bases between them. The CDR3 DNA reads TGTGCCAGCAGTGGAGGGTTGGCTGAAGCTTTCTTT. Translated: CASSGGLAEAFF.

The V and J genes are TRBV5-1 and TRBJ1-1, with a possible D match to TRBD1 (5 bases). This CDR3 has 16 residues. Germline V gives CDR1 SGHRS, CDR2 YFSETQ. V was shortened by 3 bases and J by 0 bases, with 15 bases between the two germline ends. CDR3 amino acids: CASSWGRVGMNTEAFF. The CDR3 DNA reads TGCGCCAGCAGCTGGGGCAGGGTCGGCATGAACACTGAAGCTTTCTTT.

The rearrangement uses TRBV30 and TRBJ1-1; D not certain. V shed 4 bases and J shed 1 base, with 10 bases lying between them. The CDR3 sequence is 13 residues long. Germline CDR1 is GTSNPN and CDR2 is SVGIG (reference sequence). The CDR3 here is CAWTSTPNTEAFF. CDR3 coding DNA: TGTGCCTGGACGTCGACACCGAACACTGAAGCTTTCTTT. The whole variable domain, filled in from reference TRBV30 and TRBJ1-1, reads SQTIHQWPATLVQPVGSPLSLECTVEGTSNPNLYWYRQAAGRGLQLLFYSVGIGQISSEVPQNLSASRPQDRQFILSSKKLLLSDSGFYLCAWTSTPNTEAFFGQGTRLTVV.